This T cell receptor beta chain was sequenced in a study of beta chain features in type 1 diabetes. Expressed TCRB transcripts were sequenced after all isolated RNA was converted to cDNA. Clones were read by immunoSEQ multiplex PCR, and TCRdb kept only the in-frame ones, dropping some. The sample includes 300,000 or so clones, approximately 9.9% seen only once; the top ten take less than 1.2%. The sample holds a few counts of this clone. Its antigen is currently unknown. The study, taken as a whole, reports: Across all four CD4+ subsets, people with type 1 diabetes showed modestly shorter TCRB CDR3s. Junctions at VDJ sites from type 1 diabetes patients had fewer insertions and more deletions.

The V gene's germline CDR1 is ENHRY and CDR2 SYGVKD. The CDR3 runs 13 residues. Unmatched junction bases numbered 1, after V lost 6 bases and J lost 5 bases. The sample was central memory CD4+ T cells from blood. This TCR derives from a man between 25 and 39 years old with type 1 diabetes. The V gene is TRBV10-3, the J gene TRBJ1-5, with 10 bases lining up with TRBD1. The CDR3 loop is CAISDRGHQPQHF. The CDR3 nucleotides are TGTGCCATCAGCGACAGGGGGCATCAGCCCCAGCATTTT.